This TCR beta chain was observed in a study of cytomegalovirus exposure and HLA in healthy donors. Whole-study findings and limits: Later on, an analysis found that several of the most significant clusters appeared to be linked to common viral pathogens, which included parvovirus B19.

Germline V gene data show CDR1 as MNHEY and CDR2 as SVGAGI. This CDR3 comprises 14 residues. V was trimmed by 2 bases and J by 5 bases, leaving 13 bases between them. A multiplex PCR was run with 60 Vbeta primers and 13 Jbeta primers. Clones were sequenced by immunoSEQ multiplex PCR, and TCRdb holds only the in-frame ones, with some missing. The sample lists about 140,000 clones; roughly 85% were seen once. Details on this clone: Antigen specificity is unknown.

The material sequenced was PBMCs. The chain uses TRBV6-5 and TRBJ2-7; a possible D gene is TRBD2 (6 bases). The sequence derives from a man aged 35 to 55 in good health and CMV-seropositive. The CDR3 here is CASSYDRRGDEQYF. CDR3 in DNA: TGTGCCAGCAGTTACGACCGGCGGGGCGACGAGCAGTACTTC.